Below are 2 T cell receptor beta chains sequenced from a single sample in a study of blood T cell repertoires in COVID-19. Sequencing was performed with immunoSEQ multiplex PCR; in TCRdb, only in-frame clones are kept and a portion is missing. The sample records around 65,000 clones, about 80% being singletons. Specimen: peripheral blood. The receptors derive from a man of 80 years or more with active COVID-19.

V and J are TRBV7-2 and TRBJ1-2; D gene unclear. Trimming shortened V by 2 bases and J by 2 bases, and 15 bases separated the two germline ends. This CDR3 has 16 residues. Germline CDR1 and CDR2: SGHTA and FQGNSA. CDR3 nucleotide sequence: TGTGCCAGCAGCTTAAGGGCCGCGGGCCTAAACTATGGCTACACCTTC. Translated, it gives CASSLRAAGLNYGYTF. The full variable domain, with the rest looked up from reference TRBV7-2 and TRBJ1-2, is GAGVSQSPSNKVTEKGKDVELRCDPISGHTALYWYRQSLGQGLEFLIYFQGNSAPDKSGLPSDRFSAERTGGSVSTLTIQRTQQEDSAVYLCASSLRAAGLNYGYTFGSGTRLTVV.

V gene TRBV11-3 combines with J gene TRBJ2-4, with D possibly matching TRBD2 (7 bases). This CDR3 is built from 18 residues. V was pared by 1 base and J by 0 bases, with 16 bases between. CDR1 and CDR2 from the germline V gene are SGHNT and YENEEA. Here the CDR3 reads CASSLGEGGLLAKNIQYF. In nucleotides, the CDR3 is TGTGCCAGCAGCTTAGGGGAGGGGGGGCTGTTAGCCAAAAACATTCAGTACTTC.